This TCR beta chain was sequenced in a study of siplizumab effects on memory and regulatory T cells. Points from the study as a whole: Alloreactive sequences tracing back to unstimulated CD4+ memory cells fell significantly with siplizumab. The study did not confirm that proliferating Tregs from siplizumab cultures were suppressive. The alloresponse seemed to draw substantially on naive T cells, which appeared more diverse than memory cells.

The CDR3 totals 14 residues. Germline V gives CDR1 MGHRA, CDR2 YSYEKL. V was trimmed by 0 bases and J by 4 bases, leaving 7 bases between them. Remarks on this clone: Its matching antigen is unknown.

The method was immunoSEQ multiplex PCR; TCRdb's version includes in-frame clones alone and lacks a portion of them. The sample yields roughly 110,000 clones, roughly 93% seen once. The J gene is TRBJ2-1, the V gene TRBV4-1, with D perhaps matching TRBD2 (5 bases). The receptor comes from a human donor in good health. Specimen: non-Treg CD4+ T cells sorted from blood. The DNA for the CDR3 is TGCGCCAGCAGCCAAGATAAGCGGTACAATGAGCAGTTCTTC. Its translation: CASSQDKRYNEQFF.